The rows below give T cell receptor beta chains drawn from one sample of a study of T cells after yellow fever vaccination. TCRdb itself ran the 5' RACE reads through MiXCR, one entry per CDR3 protein. The sample has some 240,000 distinct CDR3 sequences, 2.5% to 3.5% seen once. Sequences were derived from CD4+ T cells sorted from PBMCs, sampled 10 days after the yellow fever booster vaccination. These TCRs come from a man aged 18 to 29 who received the YFV17D yellow fever vaccine. Each CDR3 is given with its conserved first and last residue.

j_call | v_call | cdr3_aa
TRBJ2-1 | TRBV29-1 | CSVGGVHNEQFF
TRBJ1-3 | TRBV5-1 | CASSPSGTSGNTIYF
TRBJ1-6 | TRBV7-2 | CASSPGSGNYNSPLHF
TRBJ1-2 | TRBV4-2 | CASSQVRATNLGYTF
TRBJ2-1 | TRBV7-9 | CASSLVVNNEQFF
TRBJ2-3 | TRBV2 | CASKRGSTDTQYF
TRBJ2-1 | TRBV7-8 | CASSLTGEIYNEQFF
TRBJ1-6 | TRBV4-3 | CASSLGGGVNSPLHF
TRBJ1-4 | TRBV15 | CATRYYLGEKLFF
TRBJ1-4 | TRBV18 | CASSLSLATNEKLFF
TRBJ2-2 | TRBV28 | CASSTGTRELFF
TRBJ2-1 | TRBV5-1 | CASRRGQGADEQFF
TRBJ1-5 | TRBV24-1 | CATSDYEGQPQHF
TRBJ1-2 | TRBV7-2 | CASSAPGLRRGYTF
TRBJ1-2 | TRBV20-1 | CSAALRGLYGYTF
TRBJ2-1 | TRBV7-2 | CASSILLYNEQFF
TRBJ1-2 | TRBV6-5 | CASSYMDREVGYGYTF
TRBJ2-6 | TRBV12-3/TRBV12-4 | CASSPTTGSGANVLTF
TRBJ2-3 | TRBV7-7 | CASSFGTGTGDTQYF
TRBJ2-5 | TRBV7-2 | CASSTDRGRETQYF
TRBJ1-2 | TRBV4-1 | CASSSGQGVGYGYTF
TRBJ2-2 | TRBV5-6 | CASGRREATGELFF
TRBJ1-1 | TRBV7-2 | CASTQPGLYTEAFF
TRBJ2-1 | TRBV27 | CASSKTGVPIWEQFF
TRBJ1-5 | TRBV20-1 | CSAVRQGDQPQHF
TRBJ2-3 | TRBV7-2 | CASSRGLAGLIYTDTQYF
TRBJ1-1 | TRBV5-1 | CASSLFLGGGTEAFF
TRBJ1-2 | TRBV3-1 | CASSQDNYGYTF
TRBJ2-1 | TRBV24-1 | CATSDSRGSYNEQFF
TRBJ2-5 | TRBV20-1 | CSARPGEETQYF